A selection of T cell receptor beta chains follows, all from one sample in a study of cytomegalovirus exposure and HLA in healthy donors. This table comes from immunoSEQ multiplex PCR, and its TCRdb copy is limited to in-frame clones, with some not included. The data hold tens of thousands of clones, with 94% observed a single time. The sample consisted of PBMCs. The origin of the receptors is a woman aged 18-29 years in good health and CMV-seropositive. Both conserved end residues are part of each CDR3. A D gene is named only where the DNA matches it firmly. Some rows have no size entry. The others give once, few or many, or a class for an expanded clone.

v_gene,j_gene,d_gene,abundance,CDR3aa,CDR3nt
TRBV7-2,TRBJ2-3,TRBD2,.,CASSLREGGRDTQYF,TGTGCCAGCAGCTTGAGGGAGGGCGGGAGAGATACGCAGTATTTT
TRBV5-8,TRBJ2-7,.,.,CASSYYYEQYF,TGTGCCAGCAGCTATTATTACGAGCAGTACTTC
TRBV28,TRBJ1-2,.,.,CASSLGVSYGYTF,TGTGCCAGCAGCCTCGGGGTTAGCTATGGCTACACCTTC
TRBV6-4,TRBJ2-7,TRBD1,.,CASTRGQGITKGSYEQYF,TGTGCCAGCACCCGGGGACAGGGGATTACAAAAGGCTCCTACGAGCAGTACTTC
TRBV15,TRBJ2-5,.,.,CATSSYPAGAGQAQYF,TGTGCCACCAGCTCTTACCCCGCGGGGGCCGGCCAGGCCCAGTACTTC
TRBV7-9,TRBJ2-5,TRBD1,.,CASSLVPDRGETQYF,TGTGCCAGCAGCTTAGTCCCGGACAGGGGTGAGACCCAGTACTTC
TRBV2,TRBJ1-1,.,.,CASRRDRTINTEAFF,TGTGCCAGCAGGAGAGACAGGACCATAAACACTGAAGCTTTCTTT
TRBV29-1,TRBJ1-1,.,.,CSGNAALRGTEAFF,TGCAGCGGGAACGCGGCTCTTAGGGGCACTGAAGCTTTCTTT
TRBV7-2,TRBJ1-2,.,.,CASSLASSGANYGYTF,TGTGCCAGCAGCTTAGCAAGTTCCGGAGCTAACTATGGCTACACCTTC
TRBV9,TRBJ1-3,.,.,CASSVDPSSGNTIYF,TGTGCCAGCAGCGTAGATCCGAGCTCTGGAAACACCATATATTTT
TRBV2,TRBJ2-5,TRBD1,.,CASKKQGVQETQYF,TGTGCCAGCAAAAAACAGGGGGTACAGGAGACCCAGTACTTC
TRBV11-2,TRBJ2-7,.,.,CASSLRSGMATYEQYF,TGTGCCAGCAGCTTACGTTCAGGGATGGCCACCTACGAGCAGTACTTC
TRBV28,TRBJ2-3,TRBD1,.,CASSLTGGTDTQYF,TGTGCCAGCAGTCTGACAGGGGGCACAGATACGCAGTATTTT
TRBV6-1,TRBJ2-1,.,.,CASSEAYSQNYNEQFF,TGTGCCAGCAGTGAAGCGTATTCTCAGAACTACAATGAGCAGTTCTTC
TRBV5-5,TRBJ1-3,TRBD1,.,CASSFATGSGNTIYF,TGTGCCAGCAGCTTCGCGACAGGGTCCGGAAACACCATATATTTT
TRBV10-3,TRBJ1-5,TRBD1,.,CAISEPRGRNGNQPQHF,TGTGCCATCAGTGAGCCCAGGGGGCGTAATGGCAATCAGCCCCAGCATTTT
TRBV28,TRBJ2-3,.,.,CASSLLPQREDTQYF,TGTGCCAGCAGTTTATTACCCCAACGTGAGGATACGCAGTATTTT
TRBV28,TRBJ1-6,TRBD1,.,CASSPGQANSPLHF,TGTGCCAGCAGTCCCGGACAGGCGAATTCACCCCTCCACTTT
TRBV7-9,TRBJ2-7,TRBD1,.,CASSLPTGNEQYF,TGTGCCAGCAGCTTGCCGACAGGGAACGAGCAGTACTTC
TRBV30,TRBJ2-3,TRBD2,.,CAWTPRPRGRTDTQYF,TGTGCCTGGACCCCCCGCCCCCGCGGGAGAACAGATACGCAGTATTTT
TRBV5-1,TRBJ2-1,.,once,CASSHTPVGNEQFF,TGCGCCAGCAGCCATACCCCGGTCGGGAATGAGCAGTTCTTC
TRBV6-1,TRBJ2-7,TRBD1,.,CASGTAVSYEQYF,TGTGCCAGTGGGACAGCGGTCTCCTACGAGCAGTACTTC
TRBV5-1,TRBJ2-3,TRBD2,once,CASSFLELAGGQDTQYF,TGCGCCAGCAGCTTTCTGGAACTAGCGGGGGGGCAAGATACGCAGTATTTT
TRBV5-6,TRBJ2-3,.,.,CASWVRGEDTQYF,TGTGCCAGCTGGGTCAGGGGTGAAGATACGCAGTATTTT